This T cell receptor (beta chain) was captured by sequencing in a study of T cell repertoires in cytomegalovirus infection. As regards this clonotype: Antigen specificity is unknown.

TCRdb reanalysed the reads using MiXCR and keeps one entry per CDR3 protein. The sample has some 940,000 distinct CDR3 sequences; under 40% are singletons. The material sequenced was cultured CD8+ T cells from PBMCs, taken from culture after CMV antigen stimulation. The origin of this receptor is a human donor in good health (CMV status not recorded). Some clones in this sample may be carry-over from other donors' samples.

The CDR3 nucleotides read TGCAGTGCGGGGACTAGCGGGGTAGGTAATGAGCAGTTCTTC. Protein product: CSAGTSGVGNEQFF. This chain joins TRBV20-1 and TRBJ2-1, with TRBD2 matching over 13 bases. Germline assignment: CDR1 DFQATT and CDR2 SNEGSKA (reference sequence). The junction had 6 bases not matched to a gene; V was cut back by 6 bases and J by 7 bases. The CDR3 totals 14 residues.